This passage covers 13 T cell receptor beta chains from one sample sequenced in a study of T cell responses to AZD1222 COVID-19 vaccine. Produced via immunoSEQ multiplex PCR; TCRdb's table is partial and in-frame only. The table has 85,000 to 100,000 clones, more than 75% seen once; the top ten hold 20% to 25%. Sequenced material: peripheral blood, taken on day 0 of AZD1222 vaccination. The receptors come from an adult in good health.

J is TRBJ1-2 and V is TRBV6-5, with a weak D call TRBD1 (5 bases). V gave up 8 bases and J gave up 4 bases, with 11 bases separating them. The CDR3 is 12 amino acids. The germline gives CDR1 MNHEY, CDR2 SVGAGI. This CDR3 is CASSTAGYGYTF. The CDR3 DNA reads TGTGCCAGCTCGACAGCCGGCTATGGCTACACCTTC.

The chain employs TRBV24-1 and TRBJ2-4; D is undetermined. The CDR3 loop spans 14 amino acids. The germline gives CDR1 KGHDR, CDR2 SFDVKD. Trimming shortened V by 7 bases and J by 8 bases, and 17 bases separated the two germline ends. The CDR3 bases are TGTGCCACCAGCGCGCAGGCGAACACGGACATTCAGTACTTC. It is translated as CATSAQANTDIQYF.

V and J are TRBV20-1 and TRBJ2-1, with D uncertain. Deletions cut 3 bases from V and 4 bases from J, with 10 bases between. This CDR3 spans 13 amino acids. Germline values: CDR1 DFQATT, CDR2 SNEGSKA (reference sequence). CDR3 protein: CSASGGVYNEQFF. The CDR3 coding sequence is TGCAGTGCTAGTGGCGGAGTGTACAATGAGCAGTTCTTC.

Comments on this clone: At the DNA level, this CDR3 is encoded by other sequences in the same sample as well. The V call is TRBV18, the J call TRBJ1-3; D call uncertain. V lost 2 bases and J 0 bases, leaving 5 bases between the germline ends. The CDR3 has 14 residues. CDR1 and CDR2 from the germline V gene are KGHSH and LQKENI. The CDR3 here is CASSPRDSGNTIYF. The CDR3 DNA reads as TGTGCCAGCTCACCAAGGGACTCTGGAAACACCATATATTTT.

The chain carries TRBV5-6 and TRBJ2-7; tentatively, D is TRBD1 or TRBD2 (5 bases each). The CDR3 loop spans 14 amino acids. V was pared by 5 bases and J by 0 bases, with 12 bases between. Looked up from germline, CDR1 is SGHDT and CDR2 is YYEEEE. CDR3 DNA sequence: TGTGCCAGCAGAAGCCGGGGCCTCTCCTACGAGCAGTACTTC. Translated, it gives CASRSRGLSYEQYF.

The chain joins TRBV7-2 to TRBJ2-7, with 7 bases aligning to TRBD2. Looked up from germline, CDR1 is SGHTA and CDR2 is FQGNSA. CDR3 length equals 15 residues. V lost 5 bases, J lost 7 bases, and 14 bases stayed unmatched. CDR3 coding DNA: TGTGCCAGCAGCCCCCGACTAGCCGTCTCCTGGGAGCAGTACTTC. This encodes CASSPRLAVSWEQYF.

The chain links TRBV9 to TRBJ1-2; weak D call: TRBD1 (5 bases). This CDR3 spans 12 amino acids. Germline loops: CDR1 SGDLS, CDR2 YYNGEE. V was shortened by 1 base and J by 9 bases, with 10 bases between the two germline ends. The CDR3 sequence: CASSVLRGSYTF. CDR3 in DNA: TGTGCCAGCAGCGTATTAAGGGGTAGCTACACCTTC.

This clone was found a few times. The DNA for the CDR3 is TGTGCCACCAGTGAATTGGGGGGCGCAGGGGGCCCAGATACGCAGTATTTT. Protein sequence: CATSELGGAGGPDTQYF. This chain connects TRBV24-1 to TRBJ2-3, with TRBD1 matching 8 bases. This CDR3 is built from 17 residues. V dropped 4 bases and J dropped 4; count of bases not matched to a gene: 12. CDR1 KGHDR and CDR2 SFDVKD come from the germline V gene.

The chain has TRBV7-2 and TRBJ2-2; 9 bases align to TRBD2. The CDR3 loop spans 16 amino acids. Germline trimming cut 5 bases from V and 5 bases from J; bases unmatched to any gene: 9. Germline lookup yields CDR1 SGHTA and CDR2 FQGNSA. The CDR3 loop reads CASSPAGGWRTGELFF. The CDR3, as DNA: TGTGCCAGCAGCCCAGCGGGAGGTTGGAGGACCGGGGAGCTGTTTTTT.

The rearrangement links TRBV29-1 to TRBJ2-1; unclear D gene. Germline V lookup: CDR1 SQVTM, CDR2 ANQGSEA. CDR3 length: 12 amino acids. Trimming removed 5 bases at V and 6 bases at J, with 11 bases between. The chain's CDR3 is CSVTSTRNEQFF. The CDR3, as DNA: TGCAGCGTTACCTCCACCCGCAATGAGCAGTTCTTC.

This clone has only one observation. The rearrangement joins TRBV6-5 to TRBJ2-7; 12 nucleotides agree with TRBD2. This CDR3 region has 15 residues. Germline assignment: CDR1 MNHEY and CDR2 SVGAGI. The junction had 9 bases not matched to a gene; V was cut back by 6 bases and J by 6 bases. CDR3 loop: CASSPLAGGQFEQYF. Written as DNA, the CDR3 is TGTGCCAGCAGCCCACTAGCGGGAGGCCAGTTCGAGCAGTACTTC.

This chain links TRBV28 with TRBJ2-1; 12 bases line up with TRBD2. This CDR3 is 15 amino acids long. Germline V gene sequence: CDR1 MDHEN, CDR2 SYDVKM. V trimming: 6 bases; J trimming: 5 bases; junction bases outside the gene matches: 5. CDR3 in DNA: TGTGCCAGCAGCCCCGGACTAGCGGGACACAATGAGCAGTTCTTC. This codes for CASSPGLAGHNEQFF.

In DNA form, the CDR3 reads TGTGCCAGCAGCTTAGGACTAGCGGGGAACACCGGGGAGCTGTTTTTT. Protein: CASSLGLAGNTGELFF. The chain recombines TRBV5-4 with TRBJ2-2, with 11 nucleotides matching TRBD2. Germline CDR1 reads SGHNT; CDR2 reads YYREEE (reference sequence). This CDR3 comprises 16 residues. The ends lost 2 bases at V and 1 base at J; junction bases unmatched: 1. The full variable domain, completed using reference TRBV5-4 and TRBJ2-2, is ETGVTQSPTHLIKTRGQQVTLRCSSQSGHNTVSWYQQALGQGPQFIFQYYREEENGRGNFPPRFSGLQFPNYSSELNVNALELDDSALYLCASSLGLAGNTGELFFGEGSRLTVL.